The rows below give T cell receptor beta chains drawn from one sample of a study of shared clonotypes between healthy human individuals. Measured with immunoSEQ multiplex PCR; TCRdb has only the in-frame clones, and not every one. Of roughly 1.5 million clones listed, 98% are singletons. Sequencing was performed on naive CD4+ T cells sorted from blood. All receptors come from a young man in good health. CDR3s include the opening cysteine and the closing phenylalanine or tryptophan. Each record gives: V gene, D gene, CDR3 protein. A D gene is named only where the DNA matches it firmly.

>TRBV15|NA
CATSRDRQYVDTQYF
>TRBV6-6|TRBD2
CASSRGLAGGQETQYF
>TRBV11-2|NA
CASSLDHRVNTGELFF
>TRBV5-5|TRBD1
CASSLRGGLGQPQHF
>TRBV28|TRBD1
CASSLEDRVYYEQYF
>TRBV7-3|NA
CASSPRYRDNEQYF
>TRBV19|TRBD1
CASSKDRITEAFF
>TRBV6-1|NA
CASSEGQVRGYGYTF
>TRBV18|TRBD1
CASSRDSYEQYF
>TRBV5-1|TRBD2
CASSTIGTSFSDTQYF